This passage covers 10 T cell receptor beta chains from one sample sequenced in a study of T cell responses to AZD1222 COVID-19 vaccine. The data were produced by immunoSEQ multiplex PCR, yet TCRdb's version contains in-frame clones alone and is incomplete. The sample carries 75,000 to 100,000 clones, roughly 90% recorded once. The sequenced sample was peripheral blood, obtained on day 0 of AZD1222 vaccination. Receptors originate from an adult in good health.

The chain combines TRBV7-3 with TRBJ2-1; TRBD1 might be the D (5 bases). This CDR3 has 15 amino acids. Between the trimmed V and J ends, which lost 4 bases and 9 bases, there was a span of 19 bases. The V gene's germline CDR1 is SGHTA and CDR2 FQGTGA. CDR3 residues: CASSSLGPTQGEQFF. CDR3 nucleotide sequence: TGTGCCAGCAGCTCCCTCGGTCCCACCCAGGGTGAGCAGTTCTTC.

Of note for this clone: The same CDR3 can be traced to other DNA sequences in this sample. This chain joins TRBV9 and TRBJ2-2, with D unresolved. This CDR3 has 15 amino acids. Germline V CDR1 and CDR2: SGDLS, YYNGEE. V lost 0 bases to trimming and J lost 1 base, with 7 bases between them. The chain's CDR3 is CASSVGTENTGELFF. DNA of the CDR3: TGTGCCAGCAGCGTAGGGACGGAGAACACCGGGGAGCTGTTTTTT.

This clone was observed a few times. In DNA form, the CDR3 reads TGTGCCAGCCGGGGGGGCGATTGGCCCCAGCATTTT. This sequence encodes CASRGGDWPQHF. The chain is built from TRBV2 and TRBJ1-5; TRBD1 is a possible D gene (6 bases). This CDR3 region has 12 residues. The germline V gene encodes CDR1 SNHLY and CDR2 FYNNEI. Trimming removed 8 bases at V and 9 bases at J, with 14 bases between.

This chain connects TRBV19 to TRBJ2-5; weak D call: TRBD2 (6 bases). V was trimmed by 0 bases and J by 7 bases, leaving 15 bases between them. The CDR3 consists of 15 residues. Germline V gives CDR1 LNHDA, CDR2 SQIVND (reference sequence). CDR3 amino acids: CASSIDPGLPRTQYF. DNA of the CDR3: TGTGCCAGTAGTATAGACCCGGGACTCCCAAGGACCCAGTACTTC.

The V gene is TRBV16, the J gene TRBJ1-5, with no clear D. The CDR3 loop spans 16 amino acids. V gave up 2 bases and J gave up 2 bases, with 13 bases separating them. Germline CDR1 and CDR2: KGHSY and FQNENV. Here the CDR3 DNA reads TGTGCCAGCAGCCAAGGAACATTTGATGGCAATCAGCCCCAGCATTTT. Translated, it gives CASSQGTFDGNQPQHF.

J is TRBJ2-7 and V is TRBV14; D might be TRBD2 (6 bases). Trimming left V 3 bases short and J 4 bases short, with 19 bases between. Germline assignment: CDR1 SGHDN and CDR2 FVKESK. This CDR3 is 16 amino acids long. CDR3 sequence reads: CASSHLRPGAGYEQYF. In DNA, the CDR3 is TGTGCCAGCAGCCACCTTAGACCCGGGGCGGGGTACGAGCAGTACTTC.

This clone was found many times. The same CDR3 also results from other DNA sequences found in this sample. This chain links TRBV18 with TRBJ2-7; 8 bases are shared with TRBD1. Trimming removed 0 bases from V and 3 bases from J; junction bases left unmatched: 7. The V gene's germline CDR1 is KGHSH and CDR2 LQKENI. The CDR3 spans 16 residues. The CDR3 sequence: CASSPPGTGALYEQYF. CDR3 DNA: TGTGCCAGCTCACCACCGGGGACAGGAGCACTCTACGAGCAGTACTTC.

The chain carries TRBV30 and TRBJ1-5; 8 bases are a match to TRBD1. The CDR3 has 17 amino acids. Per the germline V gene, CDR1 is GTSNPN and CDR2 is SVGIG (reference sequence). J gave up 2 bases and V 0 bases, and 9 bases lay outside the gene matches. The CDR3 DNA follows: TGTGCCTGGAGTGTAGAGTCCAGGGGGCAAGGCAATCAGCCCCAGCATTTT. This sequence encodes CAWSVESRGQGNQPQHF.

The chain uses TRBV10-3 and TRBJ2-1; perhaps TRBD1 as D (5 bases). The CDR3 totals 19 residues. V shed 0 bases and J shed 0 bases, with 18 bases lying between them. Germline-derived CDR1 and CDR2 are ENHRY and SYGVKD. DNA for the CDR3: TGTGCCATCAGTGAGTCTACGGCAGGGCGACGGAGCTCCTACAATGAGCAGTTCTTC. Translation gives CAISESTAGRRSSYNEQFF.

The CDR3 loop reads CASSYFSQGAEYGYTF. DNA of the CDR3: TGTGCCAGCAGTTATTTTTCCCAGGGGGCGGAGTATGGCTACACCTTC. This chain links TRBV6-5 with TRBJ1-2; 8 bases match TRBD1. The V gene end was trimmed by 3 bases and the J gene end by 5 bases; junction bases not matched to a gene: 11. The CDR3 extends over 16 amino acids. CDR1 is MNHEY and CDR2 is SVGAGI in the germline V gene.